The sequence of this T cell receptor beta chain was determined in a study of response to subunit inactivated influenza vaccine (dated by TCRdb to about 2018). Turning to the overall study: Deep quantitative T cell receptor repertoire profiling was used in the study to track responses to a trivalent subunit inactivated influenza vaccine.

Per the publication, the time point label means: around 47 days after influenza vaccine administration. Library preparation used RT-PCR. TCRdb shows the sequencer as Illumina HiSeq 2500. TCRdb ran its own pipeline on the public reads, namely fastp trimming at Q25 and MiXCR clone calling, and kept in-frame beta chains. When rows share a CDR3 protein, they turn into one entry using the most common DNA and genes. The sample yields hundreds of thousands of distinct CDR3 sequences; roughly 9.7% were counted once. About an eighth of the sample rests with the top ten. In this sample, this clonotype turned up a few times. Its target antigen remains unknown. The sample holds no much larger clone one base away, and base qualities are not on file. Summary of the overall study and its limitations: According to the authors, only a limited number of new T cells may be recruited by each seasonal influenza vaccination.

Inclusive of the bounding cysteine and phenylalanine, the CDR3 is 15 residues long. Only the CDR3 portion is preserved as DNA: 45 bases, with reading frame beginning at the first base. The germline V gene (reference sequence) gives CDR1 as MNHEY and CDR2 as SMNVEV. Trimming removed 2 bases from V and 2 bases from J; the gene matches leave 6 bases unexplained. The sample here was PBMCs from blood, taken 40 to 50 days after vaccination. Recombination linked TRBV27 to TRBJ2-7; TRBD1 matches 7 bases in the middle. This clonotype was sampled from a man aged 45-65 years who received an inactivated influenza vaccine. Donor details come from another sample of the same person, matched by shared clones. The DNA reads TGTGCCAGCAGTTTAGCGACAGGGTGGCCCTACGAGCAGTACTTC. Translation gives CASSLATGWPYEQYF.